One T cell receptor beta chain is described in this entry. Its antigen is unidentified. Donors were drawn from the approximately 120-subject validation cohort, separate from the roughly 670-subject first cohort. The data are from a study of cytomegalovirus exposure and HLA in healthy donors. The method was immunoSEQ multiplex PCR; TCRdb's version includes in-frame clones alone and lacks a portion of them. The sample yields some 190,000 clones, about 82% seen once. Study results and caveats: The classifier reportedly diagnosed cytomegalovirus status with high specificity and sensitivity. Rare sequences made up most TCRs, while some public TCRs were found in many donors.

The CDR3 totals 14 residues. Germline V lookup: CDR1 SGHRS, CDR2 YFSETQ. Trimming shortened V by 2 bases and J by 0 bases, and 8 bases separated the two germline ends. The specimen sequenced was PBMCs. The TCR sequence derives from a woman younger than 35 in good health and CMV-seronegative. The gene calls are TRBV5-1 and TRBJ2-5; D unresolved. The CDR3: CASSLNLYQETQYF. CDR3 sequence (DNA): TGCGCCAGCAGCTTAAATCTTTACCAAGAGACCCAGTACTTC. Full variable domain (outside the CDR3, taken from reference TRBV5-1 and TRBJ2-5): KAGVTQTPRYLIKTRGQQVTLSCSPISGHRSVSWYQQTPGQGLQFLFEYFSETQRNKGNFPGRFSGRQFSNSRSEMNVSTLELGDSALYLCASSLNLYQETQYFGPGTRLLVL.